Listed below are T cell receptor beta chains from one sample, sequenced in a study of Graves' ophthalmopathy and Graves' hyperthyroidism. Via MiXCR, TCRdb re-called the multiplex PCR reads, giving one row per CDR3 protein. The repertoire holds a few hundred thousand distinct CDR3 sequences, with about 18% as singletons. Sequenced input: peripheral blood. All receptors derive from an adult woman with stable Graves' hyperthyroidism. The CDR3 runs from the conserved cysteine through the conserved F or W. D genes are given only for firm matches. Size values are once, few and many counts, or a class for expanded clones, and some rows have none.

d_call: TRBD1; j_call: TRBJ1-2; v_call: TRBV6-2/TRBV6-3; clone_size: many; cdr3_nt: TGTGCCAGCAGTTACTCCCCGGGACAGGTGATCCTTAACTATGGCTACACCTTC; cdr3_aa: CASSYSPGQVILNYGYTF
d_call: NA; j_call: TRBJ2-7; v_call: TRBV7-3; clone_size: many; cdr3_nt: TGTGCCAGCAGTACAGGTCCAGAGGCCTACGAGCAGTACTTC; cdr3_aa: CASSTGPEAYEQYF
d_call: TRBD1; j_call: TRBJ1-1; v_call: TRBV19; clone_size: many; cdr3_nt: TGTGCCAGTAGTATAGACCTCCACAGGGGAAACATGAACACTGAAGCTTTCTTT; cdr3_aa: CASSIDLHRGNMNTEAFF
d_call: NA; j_call: TRBJ2-3; v_call: TRBV5-1; clone_size: many; cdr3_nt: TGCGCCAGCAGGTATTGGGAACGAGCAGATACGCAGTATTTT; cdr3_aa: CASRYWERADTQYF
d_call: TRBD2; j_call: TRBJ2-5; v_call: TRBV3-1; clone_size: NA; cdr3_nt: TGTGCCACACGGGTAGCGGGAGAAGAGACCCAGTACTTC; cdr3_aa: CATRVAGEETQYF
d_call: NA; j_call: TRBJ2-3; v_call: TRBV6-2/TRBV6-3; clone_size: few; cdr3_nt: TGTGCCAGCACCGACGAAGCGTTTACAGATACGCAGTATTTT; cdr3_aa: CASTDEAFTDTQYF
d_call: NA; j_call: TRBJ1-5; v_call: TRBV9; clone_size: NA; cdr3_nt: TGTGCCAGCAGCGTAGAGGGACTACTGAATCAGCCCCAGCATTTT; cdr3_aa: CASSVEGLLNQPQHF
d_call: NA; j_call: TRBJ2-7; v_call: TRBV28; clone_size: NA; cdr3_nt: TGTGCCACGGCCGGGCGCCGTACCTACGAGCAGTACTTC; cdr3_aa: CATAGRRTYEQYF
d_call: NA; j_call: TRBJ1-2; v_call: TRBV4-1; clone_size: many; cdr3_nt: TGCGCCAGCAGCCAAGATGTCGTCGCGTTGAGCAGGCCAAACTTCTATGGCTACACCTTC; cdr3_aa: CASSQDVVALSRPNFYGYTF
d_call: TRBD2; j_call: TRBJ2-7; v_call: TRBV2; clone_size: many; cdr3_nt: TGTGCCAGCAGTGCAACTGGACTAGCGGGAGATTGGTGGCAGTACTTC; cdr3_aa: CASSATGLAGDWWQYF
d_call: NA; j_call: TRBJ2-7; v_call: TRBV7-2; clone_size: NA; cdr3_nt: TGTGCCAGCAGCTTAGCGGGGAACCAGGGGGAGCAGTACTTC; cdr3_aa: CASSLAGNQGEQYF
d_call: TRBD1; j_call: TRBJ2-7; v_call: TRBV10-3; clone_size: many; cdr3_nt: TGTGCCATCAGTGAATCCGGGACAGGGCCTGAGCAGTACTTC; cdr3_aa: CAISESGTGPEQYF
d_call: NA; j_call: TRBJ2-2; v_call: TRBV9; clone_size: once; cdr3_nt: TGTGCCAGCACCCCTGAGTCAGTCACCGGGGAGCTGTTTTTT; cdr3_aa: CASTPESVTGELFF
d_call: NA; j_call: TRBJ1-2; v_call: TRBV6-1; clone_size: many; cdr3_nt: TGTGCCAGCAGTGTTCGACTGGGCTATGGCTACACCTTC; cdr3_aa: CASSVRLGYGYTF
d_call: NA; j_call: TRBJ1-2; v_call: TRBV24-1; clone_size: many; cdr3_nt: TGTGCCACCAGTGATGGGCAGGGTAACTATGGCTACACCTTC; cdr3_aa: CATSDGQGNYGYTF
d_call: NA; j_call: TRBJ1-5; v_call: TRBV6-1; clone_size: many; cdr3_nt: TGTGCCAGCGGTGACAACAATCAGCCCCAGCATTTT; cdr3_aa: CASGDNNQPQHF
d_call: NA; j_call: TRBJ2-7; v_call: TRBV20-1; clone_size: many; cdr3_nt: TGCAGTGCTAGGGAATCAGGATACGAGCAGTACTTC; cdr3_aa: CSARESGYEQYF
d_call: TRBD1; j_call: TRBJ1-2; v_call: TRBV28; clone_size: many; cdr3_nt: TGTGCCAGCAGACCACCGACAGGGGCTAACTATGGCTACACCTTC; cdr3_aa: CASRPPTGANYGYTF
d_call: TRBD1; j_call: TRBJ1-5; v_call: TRBV6-5; clone_size: many; cdr3_nt: TGTGCCAGCAGTTACTCAGGGACAGGAGATCAGCCCCAGCATTTT; cdr3_aa: CASSYSGTGDQPQHF
d_call: NA; j_call: TRBJ1-2; v_call: TRBV12-3/TRBV12-4; clone_size: many; cdr3_nt: TGTGCCAGCAGTTTCCAGGGGCGCGATGGCTACACCTTC; cdr3_aa: CASSFQGRDGYTF
d_call: NA; j_call: TRBJ2-7; v_call: TRBV7-9; clone_size: many; cdr3_nt: TGTGCCAGCAGCTTAGCGCCAGGGGAGGTGAACGAGCAGTACTTC; cdr3_aa: CASSLAPGEVNEQYF
d_call: NA; j_call: TRBJ2-5; v_call: TRBV7-3; clone_size: many; cdr3_nt: TGTGCCAGCAGTTACAGGGCTCAAGAGACCCAGTACTTC; cdr3_aa: CASSYRAQETQYF
d_call: NA; j_call: TRBJ1-2; v_call: TRBV2; clone_size: many; cdr3_nt: TGTGCCAGCAGTGAATATAAGGGTGGGAAAGGCTACACCTTC; cdr3_aa: CASSEYKGGKGYTF
d_call: NA; j_call: TRBJ2-6; v_call: TRBV4-1; clone_size: NA; cdr3_nt: TGCGCCAGCAGCCAAGGGGGCTCTCGCTCTGGGGCCAACGTCCTGACTTTC; cdr3_aa: CASSQGGSRSGANVLTF
d_call: NA; j_call: TRBJ2-7; v_call: TRBV11-1; clone_size: many; cdr3_nt: TGTGCCAGCAGCTTGATGGGTAGCAGCTACGAGCAGTACTTC; cdr3_aa: CASSLMGSSYEQYF
d_call: TRBD1; j_call: TRBJ2-7; v_call: TRBV28; clone_size: many; cdr3_nt: TGTGCCAGCAGTACCTACAGGGGCTACGAGCAGTACTTC; cdr3_aa: CASSTYRGYEQYF
d_call: NA; j_call: TRBJ1-5; v_call: TRBV7-2; clone_size: many; cdr3_nt: TGTGCCAGCAGCCGGGGACGGGGGGGTAGCAATCAGCCCCAGCATTTT; cdr3_aa: CASSRGRGGSNQPQHF
d_call: NA; j_call: TRBJ2-7; v_call: TRBV7-8; clone_size: many; cdr3_nt: TGTGCCAGCAGCCGATCCCGGGACAAGCTCTACGAGCAGTACTTC; cdr3_aa: CASSRSRDKLYEQYF
d_call: NA; j_call: TRBJ2-7; v_call: TRBV27; clone_size: many; cdr3_nt: TGTGCCAGCGGCCTACCCCACTACGAGCAGTACTTC; cdr3_aa: CASGLPHYEQYF
d_call: TRBD1; j_call: TRBJ2-7; v_call: TRBV7-8; clone_size: few; cdr3_nt: TGTGCCAGCAGCTTGATACCGGGACAGGTGAATCTCGAGCAGTACTTC; cdr3_aa: CASSLIPGQVNLEQYF
d_call: NA; j_call: TRBJ1-2; v_call: TRBV28; clone_size: NA; cdr3_nt: TGTGCCAGCAGTGAAGGGACCTTGAACTATGGCTACACCTTC; cdr3_aa: CASSEGTLNYGYTF
d_call: TRBD2; j_call: TRBJ2-5; v_call: TRBV11-2; clone_size: NA; cdr3_nt: TGTGCCAGCAGCTTCCTAGCGGGGGGTCAAGAGACCCAGTACTTC; cdr3_aa: CASSFLAGGQETQYF
d_call: TRBD2; j_call: TRBJ2-7; v_call: TRBV28; clone_size: few; cdr3_nt: TGTGCCAGCAGTTTTTTCAGGCGCGGGAGCCGGACCCGGACCTACGAGCAGTACTTC; cdr3_aa: CASSFFRRGSRTRTYEQYF
d_call: NA; j_call: TRBJ2-7; v_call: TRBV27; clone_size: many; cdr3_nt: TGTGCCAGCAGTCTTATCGGATTCTACGAGCAGTACTTC; cdr3_aa: CASSLIGFYEQYF
d_call: NA; j_call: TRBJ1-1; v_call: TRBV6-6; clone_size: many; cdr3_nt: TGTGCCAGCAGTTACTCGAGAGGGACCCGCACTGAAGCTTTCTTT; cdr3_aa: CASSYSRGTRTEAFF
d_call: NA; j_call: TRBJ1-5; v_call: TRBV12-3/TRBV12-4; clone_size: many; cdr3_nt: TGTGCCAGCAGTCCAGGGATGGCCAATCAGCCCCAGCATTTT; cdr3_aa: CASSPGMANQPQHF
d_call: TRBD2; j_call: TRBJ2-7; v_call: TRBV30; clone_size: many; cdr3_nt: TGTGCCTGGGGTGGACTAGCGGGATTTTACGAGCAGTACTTC; cdr3_aa: CAWGGLAGFYEQYF
d_call: NA; j_call: TRBJ2-3; v_call: TRBV2; clone_size: NA; cdr3_nt: TGTGCCAGCAGTGAAGAAGATACGCAGTATTTT; cdr3_aa: CASSEEDTQYF
d_call: NA; j_call: TRBJ2-4; v_call: TRBV29-1; clone_size: many; cdr3_nt: TGCAGCGTCCTAGCCAAAAACATTCAGTACTTC; cdr3_aa: CSVLAKNIQYF
d_call: NA; j_call: TRBJ2-7; v_call: TRBV3-1; clone_size: few; cdr3_nt: TGTGCCAGCAGCCGAAGACAGGTGGGGGACGAGCAGTACTTC; cdr3_aa: CASSRRQVGDEQYF
d_call: NA; j_call: TRBJ1-1; v_call: TRBV7-8; clone_size: many; cdr3_nt: TGTGCCAGCAGCGTACCCTCCGGGGACACAACTTTGAACACTGAAGCTTTCTTT; cdr3_aa: CASSVPSGDTTLNTEAFF
d_call: NA; j_call: TRBJ2-7; v_call: TRBV2; clone_size: many; cdr3_nt: TGTGCCAGCAGTGCTCAGACAGCCTTCTCCTACGAGCAGTACTTC; cdr3_aa: CASSAQTAFSYEQYF
d_call: NA; j_call: TRBJ2-5; v_call: TRBV27; clone_size: NA; cdr3_nt: TGTGCCAGCAGTTTTAGTATGGACATCCAAGAGACCCAGGACTTC; cdr3_aa: CASSFSMDIQETQDF
d_call: NA; j_call: TRBJ1-5; v_call: TRBV18; clone_size: NA; cdr3_nt: TGTGCCAGCTCACCGGGAGTGGGAACTTATAGCAATCAGCCCCAGCATTTT; cdr3_aa: CASSPGVGTYSNQPQHF
d_call: TRBD2; j_call: TRBJ2-2; v_call: TRBV24-1; clone_size: many; cdr3_nt: TGTGCCACCAGTGATTTGCTTTGGCGGGAGGACGACACCGGGGAGCTGTTTTTT; cdr3_aa: CATSDLLWREDDTGELFF
d_call: NA; j_call: TRBJ2-7; v_call: TRBV11-2; clone_size: many; cdr3_nt: TGTGCCAGCAGCTGGGGGCAGGGATCAAGCTCCTACGAGCAGTACTTC; cdr3_aa: CASSWGQGSSSYEQYF
d_call: TRBD1; j_call: TRBJ1-2; v_call: TRBV6-2/TRBV6-3; clone_size: many; cdr3_nt: TGTGCCAGCAGTTACTTCGGGACAGGTACCTATGGCTACACCTTC; cdr3_aa: CASSYFGTGTYGYTF
d_call: TRBD1; j_call: TRBJ1-1; v_call: TRBV5-1; clone_size: many; cdr3_nt: TGCGCCAGCAGCCCGGACAGGGGTCGGGTGAACACTGAAGCTTTCTTT; cdr3_aa: CASSPDRGRVNTEAFF
d_call: TRBD1; j_call: TRBJ1-1; v_call: TRBV7-2; clone_size: NA; cdr3_nt: TGTGCCAGCAGCTCGACCTGGACAGGGGGGACTGAAGCTTTCTTT; cdr3_aa: CASSSTWTGGTEAFF
d_call: NA; j_call: TRBJ2-5; v_call: TRBV24-1; clone_size: NA; cdr3_nt: TGTGCCACCAGTGGGGGCGAGACCCAGTACTTC; cdr3_aa: CATSGGETQYF
d_call: NA; j_call: TRBJ1-2; v_call: TRBV6-2/TRBV6-3; clone_size: many; cdr3_nt: TGTGCCAGCACTTCTCTGAGGGGAACTAACTATGGCTACACCTTC; cdr3_aa: CASTSLRGTNYGYTF
d_call: TRBD1; j_call: TRBJ2-5; v_call: TRBV30; clone_size: many; cdr3_nt: TGTGCCTGGAGGACCCGCAGGGGGATTGAGACCCAGTACTTC; cdr3_aa: CAWRTRRGIETQYF